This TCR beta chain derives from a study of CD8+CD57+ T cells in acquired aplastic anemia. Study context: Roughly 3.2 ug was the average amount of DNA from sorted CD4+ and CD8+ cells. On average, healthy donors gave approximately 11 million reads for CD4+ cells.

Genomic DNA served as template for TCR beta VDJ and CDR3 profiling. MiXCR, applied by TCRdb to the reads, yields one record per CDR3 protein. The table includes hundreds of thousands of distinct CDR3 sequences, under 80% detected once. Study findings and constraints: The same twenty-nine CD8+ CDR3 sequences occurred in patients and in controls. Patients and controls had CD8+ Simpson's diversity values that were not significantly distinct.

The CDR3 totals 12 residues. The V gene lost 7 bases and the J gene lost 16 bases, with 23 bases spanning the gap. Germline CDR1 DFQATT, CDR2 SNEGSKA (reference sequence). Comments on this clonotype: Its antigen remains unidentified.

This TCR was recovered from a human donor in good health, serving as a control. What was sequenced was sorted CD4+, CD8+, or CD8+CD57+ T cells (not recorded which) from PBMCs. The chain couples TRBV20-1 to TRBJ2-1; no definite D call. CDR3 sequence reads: CSVEAYRSNVFF. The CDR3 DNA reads TGCAGTGTTGAAGCCTATCGCTCCAACGTTTTCTTC.